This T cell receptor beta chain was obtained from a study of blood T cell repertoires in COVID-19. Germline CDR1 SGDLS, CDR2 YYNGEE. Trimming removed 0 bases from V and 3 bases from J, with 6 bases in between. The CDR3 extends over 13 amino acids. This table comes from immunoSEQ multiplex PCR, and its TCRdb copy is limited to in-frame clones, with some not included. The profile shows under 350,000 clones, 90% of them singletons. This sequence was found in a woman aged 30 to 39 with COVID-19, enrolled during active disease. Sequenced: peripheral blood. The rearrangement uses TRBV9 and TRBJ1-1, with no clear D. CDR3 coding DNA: TGTGCCAGCAGCGTAGGCAGGTACACTGAAGCTTTCTTT. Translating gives CASSVGRYTEAFF.